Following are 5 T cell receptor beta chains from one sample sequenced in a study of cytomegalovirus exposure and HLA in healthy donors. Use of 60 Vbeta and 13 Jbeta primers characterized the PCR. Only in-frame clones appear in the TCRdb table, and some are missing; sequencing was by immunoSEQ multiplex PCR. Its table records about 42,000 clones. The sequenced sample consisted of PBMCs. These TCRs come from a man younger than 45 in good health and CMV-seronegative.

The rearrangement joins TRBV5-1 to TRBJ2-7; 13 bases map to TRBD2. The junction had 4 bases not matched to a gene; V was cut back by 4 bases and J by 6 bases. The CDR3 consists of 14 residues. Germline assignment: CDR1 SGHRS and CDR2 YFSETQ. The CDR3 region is CASSAGLAGAEQYF. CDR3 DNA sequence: TGCGCCAGCAGCGCCGGACTAGCGGGAGCCGAGCAGTACTTC.

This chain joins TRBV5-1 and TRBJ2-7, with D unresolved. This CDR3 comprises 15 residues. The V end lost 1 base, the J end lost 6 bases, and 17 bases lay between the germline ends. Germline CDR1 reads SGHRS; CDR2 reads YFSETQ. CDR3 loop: CASSLSDTPSGEQYF. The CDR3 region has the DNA TGCGCCAGCAGCTTGTCCGACACACCGAGTGGCGAGCAGTACTTC. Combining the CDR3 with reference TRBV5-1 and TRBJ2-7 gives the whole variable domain KAGVTQTPRYLIKTRGQQVTLSCSPISGHRSVSWYQQTPGQGLQFLFEYFSETQRNKGNFPGRFSGRQFSNSRSEMNVSTLELGDSALYLCASSLSDTPSGEQYFGPGTRLTVT.

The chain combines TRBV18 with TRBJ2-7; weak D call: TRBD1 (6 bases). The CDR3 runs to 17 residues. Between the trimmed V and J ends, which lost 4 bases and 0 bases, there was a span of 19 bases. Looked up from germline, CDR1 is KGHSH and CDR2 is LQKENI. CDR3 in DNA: TGTGCCAGCTCACTGGACAGACCTGGGGGTAACTCCTACGAGCAGTACTTC. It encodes CASSLDRPGGNSYEQYF.

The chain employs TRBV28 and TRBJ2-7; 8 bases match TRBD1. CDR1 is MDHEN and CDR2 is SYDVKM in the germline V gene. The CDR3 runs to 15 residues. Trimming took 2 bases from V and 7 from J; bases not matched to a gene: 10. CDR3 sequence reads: CASSLVDRVSREQYF. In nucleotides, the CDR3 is TGTGCCAGCAGTTTAGTGGACAGGGTTTCAAGGGAGCAGTACTTC.

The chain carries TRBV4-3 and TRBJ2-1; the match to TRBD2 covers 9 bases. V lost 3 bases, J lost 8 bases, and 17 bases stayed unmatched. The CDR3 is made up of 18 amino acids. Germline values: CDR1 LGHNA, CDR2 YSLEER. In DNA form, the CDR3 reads TGCGCCAGCAGCCAGGCCGGGGACGGGGCGGGAGGGCCCGATGAGCAGTTCTTC. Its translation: CASSQAGDGAGGPDEQFF.